This section outlines one TCR beta chain sequence together with its context. The data stem from a study of blood T cell repertoires in COVID-19. For the study at large: Acute-phase and convalescent COVID-19 samples originated in the United States, Italy and Spain. T cells, B-cell-depleted T cells, or PBMCs provided the cDNA or gDNA that served as material.

Germline V gene lookup returns CDR1 SGHTA and CDR2 FQGNSA. V was clipped by 1 base and J by 6 bases; unmatched bases: 5. This CDR3 has 15 residues. Original methodology: The assay estimated nucleated cells by amplifying reference gene primers. Some clones are missing from TCRdb's copy, which holds only in-frame ones; the method was immunoSEQ multiplex PCR. That table furnishes V, J and clone size, whereas the DNA furnished D and trimming. The sample has fewer than 500,000 clones, more than 85% seen once; the top ten hold roughly 4.3%. The J gene is TRBJ2-5, the V gene TRBV7-2; TRBD2 agrees at 10 bases. The sequence came from a woman under 40 with acute or convalescent COVID-19. What was sequenced was peripheral blood. As DNA, the CDR3 is TGTGCCAGCAGCTTAGGGTCTAGCGGGGGAAAGACCCAGTACTTC. Its translation is CASSLGSSGGKTQYF.